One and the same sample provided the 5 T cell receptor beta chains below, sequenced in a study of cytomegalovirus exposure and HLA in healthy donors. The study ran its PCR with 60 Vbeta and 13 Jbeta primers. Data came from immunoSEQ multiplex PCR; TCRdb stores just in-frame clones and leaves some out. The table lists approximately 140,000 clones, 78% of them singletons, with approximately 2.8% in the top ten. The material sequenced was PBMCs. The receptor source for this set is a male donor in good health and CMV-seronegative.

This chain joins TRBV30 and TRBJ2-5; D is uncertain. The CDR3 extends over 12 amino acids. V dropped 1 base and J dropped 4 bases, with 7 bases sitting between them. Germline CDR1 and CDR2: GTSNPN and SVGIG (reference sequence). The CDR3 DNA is TGTGCCTGGAGTGACCTAGGAGAGACCCAGTACTTC. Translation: CAWSDLGETQYF.

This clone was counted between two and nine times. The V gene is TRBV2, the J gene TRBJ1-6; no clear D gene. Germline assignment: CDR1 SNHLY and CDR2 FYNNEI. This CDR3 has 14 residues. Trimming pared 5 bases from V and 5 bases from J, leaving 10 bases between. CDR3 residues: CASSFRGDNSPLHF. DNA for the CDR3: TGTGCCAGCAGTTTTAGAGGTGATAATTCACCCCTCCACTTT.

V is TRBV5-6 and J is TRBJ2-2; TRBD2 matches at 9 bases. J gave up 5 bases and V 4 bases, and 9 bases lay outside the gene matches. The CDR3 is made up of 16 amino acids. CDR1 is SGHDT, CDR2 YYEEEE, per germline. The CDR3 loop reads CASSKAGGFDTGELFF. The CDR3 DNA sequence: TGTGCCAGCAGCAAAGCGGGGGGATTCGATACCGGGGAGCTGTTTTTT. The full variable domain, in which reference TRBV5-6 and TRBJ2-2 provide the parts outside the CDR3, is DAGVTQSPTHLIKTRGQQVTLRCSPKSGHDTVSWYQQALGQGPQFIFQYYEEEERQRGNFPDRFSGHQFPNYSSELNVNALLLGDSALYLCASSKAGGFDTGELFFGEGSRLTVL.

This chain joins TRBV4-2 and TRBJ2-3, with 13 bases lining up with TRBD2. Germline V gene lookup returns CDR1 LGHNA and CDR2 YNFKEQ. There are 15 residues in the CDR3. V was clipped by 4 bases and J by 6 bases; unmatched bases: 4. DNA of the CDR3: TGTGCCAGCAGCCCACTAGCGGGGGGGCCGGATACGCAGTATTTT. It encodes CASSPLAGGPDTQYF.

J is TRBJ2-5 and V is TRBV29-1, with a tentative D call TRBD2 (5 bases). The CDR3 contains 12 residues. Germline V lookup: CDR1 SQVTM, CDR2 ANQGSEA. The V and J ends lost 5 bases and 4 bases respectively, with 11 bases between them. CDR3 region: CSVLRGGETQYF. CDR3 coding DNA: TGCAGCGTTCTCCGGGGTGGAGAGACCCAGTACTTC.